These 25 T cell receptor beta chains share one sample of origin, sequenced in a study of cytomegalovirus exposure and HLA in healthy donors. Data came from immunoSEQ multiplex PCR; TCRdb stores just in-frame clones and leaves some out. The sample contains roughly 120,000 clones, around 94% of which appear only once. Sequencing input: PBMCs. The receptor set was obtained from a young woman in good health and CMV-seronegative.

V usage is TRBV2 and J usage is TRBJ2-2; 15 bases map to TRBD2. V lost 6 bases and J lost 5; bases outside the gene matches: 13. The germline gives CDR1 SNHLY, CDR2 FYNNEI. There are 19 residues in the CDR3. CDR3 sequence: CASSHRGLAGGPGTGELFF. The CDR3 nucleotides read TGTGCCAGCAGCCACCGCGGACTAGCGGGAGGGCCGGGTACCGGGGAGCTGTTTTTT. Drawing the rest from reference TRBV2 and TRBJ2-2, the complete variable domain is EPEVTQTPSHQVTQMGQEVILRCVPISNHLYFYWYRQILGQKVEFLVSFYNNEISEKSEIFDDQFSVERPDGSNFTLKIRSTKLEDSAMYFCASSHRGLAGGPGTGELFFGEGSRLTVL.

The chain links TRBV4-1 to TRBJ1-1, with no clear D. CDR1 and CDR2 (germline): MGHRA, YSYEKL. The CDR3 sequence is 14 residues long. The V and J ends lost 1 base and 1 base respectively, with 7 bases between them. The CDR3 nucleotides read TGCGCCAGCAGCCAAGTACGGGGGAACACTGAAGCTTTCTTT. Translated: CASSQVRGNTEAFF.

The chain carries TRBV5-1 and TRBJ2-1, with TRBD1 matching over 7 bases. CDR1 is SGHRS and CDR2 is YFSETQ in the germline V gene. This CDR3 region has 15 residues. The ends lost 2 bases at V and 3 bases at J; junction bases unmatched: 5. The CDR3 spells CASSLTGTDYNEQFF. The CDR3 nucleotides read TGCGCCAGCAGCTTAACCGGGACAGACTACAATGAGCAGTTCTTC.

The genes are TRBV27 and TRBJ1-1; possible D gene TRBD1, 6 bases. V lost 3 bases to trimming and J lost 5 bases, with 10 bases between them. Per the germline V gene, CDR1 is MNHEY and CDR2 is SMNVEV (reference sequence). CDR3 size: 13 residues. This CDR3 reads CASSFTGQTEAFF. The CDR3 DNA reads as TGTGCCAGCAGTTTCACAGGGCAGACTGAAGCTTTCTTT.

The chain recombines TRBV6-6 with TRBJ1-2; a weak D match, TRBD1 (6 bases). Germline V gene sequence: CDR1 MNHNY, CDR2 SVGAGI (reference sequence). The CDR3 extends over 15 amino acids. V lost 5 bases, J lost 8 bases, and 21 bases lay in between. The CDR3 DNA reads as TGTGCCAGCAGTGCAAGACAGGTTGCGAACAGAGGCTACACCTTC. Residues: CASSARQVANRGYTF.

Only one count was recorded for this clone. The chain uses TRBV6-1 and TRBJ2-5, with TRBD1 matching 7 bases. The CDR3 spans 14 residues. The junction had 2 bases not matched to a gene; V was cut back by 2 bases and J by 2 bases. CDR1 and CDR2 from the germline V gene are MNHNS and SASEGT. DNA of the CDR3: TGTGCCAGCAGTGAATTGACAGGGCAAGAGACCCAGTACTTC. The encoded protein is CASSELTGQETQYF.

J is TRBJ1-1 and V is TRBV18, with a weak D call TRBD1 (6 bases). CDR3 length: 13 residues. V lost 5 bases, J lost 1 base, and 8 bases lay in between. CDR1 is KGHSH, CDR2 LQKENI, per germline. CDR3 sequence reads: CASSSGENTEAFF. CDR3 nucleotide sequence: TGTGCCAGCTCATCAGGGGAGAACACTGAAGCTTTCTTT.

The genes are TRBV10-2 and TRBJ2-3; 8 positions agree with TRBD1. This CDR3 spans 15 amino acids. From germline, CDR1 is WSHSY and CDR2 SAAADI. Trimming removed 4 bases from V and 4 bases from J; junction bases left unmatched: 7. CDR3 DNA: TGCGCCAGCAGTGGTTCAGGGGGCTTCGCAGATACGCAGTATTTT. Translating gives CASSGSGGFADTQYF.

This clone showed up just once. CDR3 nucleotide sequence: TGTGCCAGCAGTCAACAGGGACAGGCCCCTCGTGAGCAGTACTTC. Translating it yields CASSQQGQAPREQYF. This chain uses TRBV27 with TRBJ2-7; 8 bases line up with TRBD1. Germline values: CDR1 MNHEY, CDR2 SMNVEV (reference sequence). CDR3 length equals 15 residues. The trim removed 5 bases at V and 7 bases at J, leaving 13 bases unmatched.

The V and J genes are TRBV5-1 and TRBJ1-1, with a possible D match to TRBD1 (5 bases). This CDR3 has 16 residues. The germline CDR1 and CDR2 sequences are SGHRS and YFSETQ. V gave up 1 base and J gave up 0 bases, with 13 bases separating them. The DNA for the CDR3 is TGCGCCAGCAGCTTGACAGGAGAGCTGATGAACACTGAAGCTTTCTTT. This gives the protein CASSLTGELMNTEAFF.

Here the CDR3 reads CASSDRGYGYTF. In DNA, the CDR3 is TGTGCCAGCAGCGACAGGGGCTATGGCTACACCTTC. The chain joins TRBV6-1 to TRBJ1-2; 8 bases fit TRBD1. The CDR3 totals 12 residues. V shed 6 bases, J shed 4 bases, and the junction held 1 base outside the gene matches. Germline V gene lookup returns CDR1 MNHNS and CDR2 SASEGT.

The chain has TRBV7-9 and TRBJ1-2, with a possible D match to TRBD1 (6 bases). V was trimmed by 5 bases and J by 6 bases, leaving 13 bases between them. Per germline, CDR1 SEHNR and CDR2 FQNEAQ (reference sequence). The CDR3 extends over 13 amino acids. The chain's CDR3 is CASSKQGEDGYTF. The CDR3 region has the DNA TGTGCCAGCAGCAAACAGGGTGAAGATGGCTACACCTTC.

The chain is built from TRBV30 and TRBJ1-2; D not certain. The CDR3 spans 13 residues. V gave up 4 bases and J gave up 2 bases, with 11 bases separating them. Germline V gene lookup returns CDR1 GTSNPN and CDR2 SVGIG (reference sequence). The CDR3 DNA sequence: TGTGCCTGGACGGGTTGGGAGAACTATGGCTACACCTTC. Translating it yields CAWTGWENYGYTF.

J is TRBJ2-5 and V is TRBV19; TRBD2 aligns across 8 bases. CDR3 size: 16 residues. With V trimmed by 3 bases and J by 1 base, 7 bases remained unmatched. Germline V lookup: CDR1 LNHDA, CDR2 SQIVND (reference sequence). The CDR3 DNA sequence: TGTGCCAGTAGTATTGGAGCGGGAGCCTCCCAAGAGACCCAGTACTTC. It translates to CASSIGAGASQETQYF.

The V call is TRBV28, the J call TRBJ1-2, with 7 bases fitting TRBD1. The trim removed 6 bases at V and 6 bases at J, leaving 10 bases unmatched. CDR1 and CDR2 from the germline V gene are MDHEN and SYDVKM. The CDR3 has 14 residues. The CDR3 DNA is TGTGCCAGCAGGATAAGAGGGACAGCCGATGGCTACACCTTC. The encoded protein is CASRIRGTADGYTF.

This chain links TRBV5-1 with TRBJ1-3; tentative D call: TRBD1 (6 bases). Deletions cut 0 bases from V and 4 bases from J, with 8 bases between. The CDR3 covers 14 residues. CDR1 is SGHRS and CDR2 is YFSETQ in the germline V gene. Written as DNA, the CDR3 is TGCGCCAGCAGCTTGGGGACAGAGGGAAACACCATATATTTT. Translated: CASSLGTEGNTIYF.

The chain has TRBV30 and TRBJ2-5; D might be TRBD2 (5 bases). Germline CDR1 and CDR2: GTSNPN and SVGIG (reference sequence). The CDR3 is 14 residues long. V lost 6 bases and J 2 bases, leaving 16 bases between the germline ends. Here the CDR3 DNA reads TGTGCCTGCCTTGGAAAGACGGGACAAGAGACCCAGTACTTC. This sequence encodes CACLGKTGQETQYF.

This clone came up once. The CDR3 here is CASSESSYNSPLHF. The DNA of the CDR3 is TGCGCCAGCAGCGAGTCTTCCTATAATTCACCCCTCCACTTT. V usage is TRBV4-1 and J usage is TRBJ1-6, with no clear D. The CDR3 totals 14 residues. CDR1 and CDR2 (germline): MGHRA, YSYEKL. Trimming took 5 bases from V and 1 from J, leaving 6 bases between them.

This chain uses TRBV7-3 with TRBJ1-2, with D possibly TRBD1 on 5 matching bases. The length of the CDR3 is 14 residues. Germline CDR1 reads SGHTA; CDR2 reads FQGTGA. With 4 bases removed from V and 4 bases from J, the gap between germline ends came to 13 bases. The CDR3 bases are TGTGCCAGCAGCTGGACACACAATCCCTATGGCTACACCTTC. This translates into CASSWTHNPYGYTF.

The CDR3 sequence is CASSMMGQTGNTIYF. The CDR3 nucleotides are TGTGCCAGCAGCATGATGGGACAGACTGGAAACACCATATATTTT. The chain has TRBV9 and TRBJ1-3, with 7 bases that match TRBD1. This CDR3 has 15 residues. V shed 4 bases and J 2 bases; nucleotides not matched to a gene: 6. CDR1 and CDR2 (germline): SGDLS, YYNGEE. Full variable domain (outside the CDR3, taken from reference TRBV9 and TRBJ1-3): DSGVTQTPKHLITATGQRVTLRCSPRSGDLSVYWYQQSLDQGLQFLIQYYNGEERAKGNILERFSAQQFPDLHSELNLSSLELGDSALYFCASSMMGQTGNTIYFGEGSWLTVV.

The gene calls are TRBV13 and TRBJ1-2; D may be TRBD1 (5 bases). Germline V CDR1 and CDR2: PRHDT, FYEKMQ (reference sequence). Trimming removed 4 bases at V and 5 bases at J, with 17 bases between. The CDR3 sequence is 15 residues long. CDR3 sequence reads: CASSSRSRGRYGYTF. The CDR3 nucleotides are TGTGCCAGCAGCTCCCGTTCGCGGGGACGGTATGGCTACACCTTC.

The chain recombines TRBV28 with TRBJ2-7; D may be TRBD2 (6 bases). Germline V gene data show CDR1 as MDHEN and CDR2 as SYDVKM. This CDR3 has 15 amino acids. Trimming pared 2 bases from V and 4 bases from J, leaving 15 bases between. DNA of the CDR3: TGTGCCAGCAGTTTAGGCGGGGCGAGCAGGTACGAGCAGTACTTC. Translating gives CASSLGGASRYEQYF.

The chain combines TRBV14 with TRBJ2-5; D is undetermined. Deletions cut 4 bases from V and 9 bases from J, with 15 bases between. The CDR3 sequence is 13 residues long. From germline, CDR1 is SGHDN and CDR2 FVKESK. The chain's CDR3 is CASSRAPRESQYF. CDR3 coding DNA: TGTGCCAGCAGCCGGGCCCCCCGTGAGTCCCAGTACTTC.

This clone was counted once. This rearrangement joins TRBV5-1 to TRBJ1-2; tentative D call: TRBD1 (6 bases). This CDR3 spans 15 amino acids. Looked up from germline, CDR1 is SGHRS and CDR2 is YFSETQ. Deletions cut 3 bases from V and 4 bases from J, with 16 bases between. CDR3 protein: CASSSGGLTGYGYTF. The CDR3 nucleotides read TGCGCCAGCAGCTCCGGGGGGCTCACCGGCTATGGCTACACCTTC. The full variable domain, in which reference TRBV5-1 and TRBJ1-2 provide the parts outside the CDR3, is KAGVTQTPRYLIKTRGQQVTLSCSPISGHRSVSWYQQTPGQGLQFLFEYFSETQRNKGNFPGRFSGRQFSNSRSEMNVSTLELGDSALYLCASSSGGLTGYGYTFGSGTRLTVV.

The genes are TRBV6-1 and TRBJ2-5; 9 nucleotides align to TRBD2. V dropped 3 bases and J dropped 3; count of bases not matched to a gene: 5. The CDR3 covers 15 residues. Germline CDR1 MNHNS, CDR2 SASEGT. CDR3 DNA: TGTGCCAGCAGTGACCCGACTAGCGGTGAAGAGACCCAGTACTTC. It specifies CASSDPTSGEETQYF.